This entry lists 26 T cell receptor beta chains sequenced from one sample in a study of T-cell reconstitution after alpha-beta-depleted transplantation in children. The library targeted TCRbeta and was prepared with unique molecular identifiers. TCRdb re-analysed the PCR reads in MiXCR, keeping a single row per CDR3 protein. This sample has roughly 98,000 distinct CDR3 sequences; less than 20% occur once, and the top ten carry about 20%. This sample comprised PBMCs, mostly from graft donor cells, obtained 180 days after TCRalphabeta/CD19-depleted stem cell transplant. These receptor sequences come from a male patient under 10 years old who had a stem cell transplant for acute lymphoblastic leukemia, so the T cells may come from the graft donor.

This clonotype turned up a few times. The chain joins TRBV27 to TRBJ2-3, with 7 nucleotides matching TRBD2. Germline V gives CDR1 MNHEY, CDR2 SMNVEV (reference sequence). The CDR3 has 15 residues. The junction had 6 bases not matched to a gene; V was cut back by 5 bases and J by 1 base. CDR3 nucleotide sequence: TGTGCCAGCAGTCCCGAGGGAGGGGGCACAGATACGCAGTATTTT. Translating it yields CASSPEGGGTDTQYF.

The gene calls are TRBV12-3 or TRBV12-4 and TRBJ1-2, with TRBD1 matching 8 bases. The CDR3 extends over 14 amino acids. V was clipped by 10 bases and J by 5 bases; unmatched bases: 12. CDR3 coding DNA: TGTGCCATCCGGGTCAGGGGGCTTGGGTATGGCTACACCTTC. As protein: CAIRVRGLGYGYTF.

About this clonotype itself: No conserved phenylalanine or tryptophan is present at the end of the CDR3, so a read error is the likely explanation. This chain connects TRBV7-2 to TRBJ2-1; D is ambiguous. V lost 1 base and J 7 bases, leaving 5 bases between the germline ends. Germline CDR1 and CDR2: SGHTA and FQGNSA. There are 12 residues in the CDR3. The CDR3 loop reads CASSLDINEQFL. CDR3 bases: TGTGCCAGCAGCTTAGATATTAATGAGCAGTTCTTG.

This clonotype has a handful of counts. V gene TRBV5-5 combines with J gene TRBJ1-5; the D gene is possibly TRBD1 (5 bases). Per the germline V gene, CDR1 is SGHKS and CDR2 is YYEKEE (reference sequence). Trimming cost V 0 bases and J 9 bases, with 7 bases left between them. The CDR3 is 12 residues long. CDR3 sequence reads: CASSLGGGPQHF. CDR3 DNA: TGTGCCAGCAGCTTGGGGGGGGGGCCCCAGCATTTT.

This clonotype was observed at least ten times. The gene calls are TRBV5-5 and TRBJ1-2; 8 bases are a match to TRBD1. V lost 3 bases and J lost 1; bases outside the gene matches: 5. Germline CDR1 reads SGHKS; CDR2 reads YYEKEE (reference sequence). The CDR3 has 15 amino acids. CDR3 nucleotides: TGTGCCAGCAGCTCCGGGACAGGAAATAACTATGGCTACACCTTC. Protein product: CASSSGTGNNYGYTF.

This clonotype was observed a handful of times. CDR3 sequence reads: CASSPRTDLGTDTQYF. The CDR3 DNA reads as TGTGCCAGCAGCCCTCGCACGGACTTAGGCACAGATACGCAGTATTTT. The gene calls are TRBV13 and TRBJ2-3; perhaps TRBD2 as D (5 bases). V lost 5 bases to trimming and J lost 1 base, with 16 bases between them. The CDR3 consists of 16 residues. Germline lookup yields CDR1 PRHDT and CDR2 FYEKMQ (reference sequence).

The table lists this clonotype with a few counts. This rearrangement joins TRBV6-2 or TRBV6-3 to TRBJ1-5; possibly TRBD1 for D (6 bases). Deletions cut 2 bases from V and 0 bases from J, with 17 bases between. This CDR3 comprises 18 residues. Germline-derived CDR1 and CDR2 are MNHEY and SVGEGT. This chain's CDR3 is CASSYSRTDFYSNQPQHF. In DNA form, the CDR3 reads TGTGCCAGCAGTTACAGTCGGACAGATTTTTATAGCAATCAGCCCCAGCATTTT.

This chain connects TRBV5-1 to TRBJ1-3; D is perhaps TRBD1 (5 bases). The CDR3 runs to 16 residues. Germline lookup yields CDR1 SGHRS and CDR2 YFSETQ. Trimming took off 4 bases at V and 0 bases at J, with 14 bases between the two ends. In nucleotides, the CDR3 is TGCGCCAGCAGCCTGGGGGATATTGACTCTGGAAACACCATATATTTT. This sequence encodes CASSLGDIDSGNTIYF.

This rearrangement joins TRBV6-5 to TRBJ2-7; D possibly corresponds to TRBD1 (5 bases). V was clipped by 6 bases and J by 3 bases, with 9 bases between them. The CDR3 has 12 residues. CDR1 is MNHEY, CDR2 SVGAGI, per germline. The CDR3 loop is CASRRQGYEQYF. CDR3 nucleotides: TGTGCCAGCAGGAGGCAGGGCTACGAGCAGTACTTC.

This chain links TRBV4-2 with TRBJ2-3, with 12 bases matching TRBD2. The CDR3 has 17 amino acids. The ends lost 1 base at V and 2 bases at J; junction bases unmatched: 4. The germline V gene encodes CDR1 LGHNA and CDR2 YNFKEQ. The CDR3 DNA is TGTGCCAGCAGCCAAGGACTAGCGGGGGTGGTCACAGATACGCAGTATTTT. It encodes CASSQGLAGVVTDTQYF.

This clonotype was seen a handful of times. The rearrangement links TRBV20-1 to TRBJ2-3, with D maybe TRBD1 (7 bases). Germline CDR1 DFQATT, CDR2 SNEGSKA (reference sequence). The CDR3 is 15 amino acids. Trimming removed 6 bases at V and 0 bases at J, with 16 bases between. This CDR3 is CSAPPGGPSTDTQYF. In nucleotides, the CDR3 is TGCAGTGCCCCCCCAGGGGGGCCCAGCACAGATACGCAGTATTTT.

Notes on this clonotype: At one of its ends the junction is not consistent with the germline gene, which may arise from a read error. The J gene is TRBJ1-1, the V gene TRBV20-1; no clear D gene. This CDR3 comprises 16 residues. The germline V gene has CDR1 DFQATT and CDR2 SNEGSKA (reference sequence). The CDR3 nucleotides are TGCAGTGCTTACTACTTCCTTCTAAGGGAGAGAACTGAAGCTCTCTTT. This encodes CSAYYFLLRERTEALF.

This clonotype has only a few counts. The CDR3 nucleotides are TGCAGTGCTAGAGATGGGCTAGCGGGGGGGAAAGATACGCAGTATTTT. Protein sequence: CSARDGLAGGKDTQYF. The rearrangement joins TRBV20-1 to TRBJ2-3, with TRBD2 identical over 12 bases. The CDR3 runs to 16 residues. Per the germline V gene, CDR1 is DFQATT and CDR2 is SNEGSKA (reference sequence). The V segment lost 0 bases and the J segment 5 bases; nucleotides outside the gene matches: 6.

This clonotype was found a few times. This chain links TRBV5-5 with TRBJ1-4, with 9 positions matching TRBD1. Germline V gene sequence: CDR1 SGHKS, CDR2 YYEKEE (reference sequence). CDR3 length: 14 amino acids. J was trimmed by 5 bases and V by 4 bases; bases with no gene match: 3. The CDR3 sequence is CASSIGQGNEKLFF. The CDR3 nucleotides read TGTGCCAGCAGCATCGGACAGGGGAATGAAAAACTGTTTTTT.

This clonotype was seen only a few times. The chain carries TRBV12-3 or TRBV12-4 and TRBJ2-5; D is perhaps TRBD1 or TRBD2 (5 bases each). This CDR3 has 15 amino acids. Trimming removed 1 base from V and 3 bases from J, with 12 bases in between. The CDR3 DNA sequence: TGTGCCAGCAGTTTAGTTGGGGCAGCGGAAGAGACCCAGTACTTC. Translation: CASSLVGAAEETQYF.

The rearrangement uses TRBV2 and TRBJ1-1; tentative D call: TRBD1 (5 bases). Germline V gene lookup returns CDR1 SNHLY and CDR2 FYNNEI. This CDR3 spans 15 amino acids. Trimming pared 4 bases from V and 1 base from J, leaving 13 bases between. DNA for the CDR3: TGTGCCAGCAGTGGGTGGGACTTCCCGAACACTGAAGCTTTCTTT. Protein: CASSGWDFPNTEAFF.

This clonotype was seen a handful of times. This chain joins TRBV6-2 or TRBV6-3 and TRBJ2-7; D gene ambiguous. Deletions cut 2 bases from V and 3 bases from J, with 14 bases between. Germline V CDR1 and CDR2: MNHEY, SVGEGT. This CDR3 has 15 amino acids. DNA for the CDR3: TGTGCCAGCAGTTACCCCTCCTTACTCAGCTACGAGCAGTACTTC. Translating it yields CASSYPSLLSYEQYF.

J is TRBJ2-2 and V is TRBV7-9; D gene unclear. The CDR3 sequence is 15 residues long. Trimming stripped 3 bases from V and 1 base from J, with 9 bases between. Germline V gives CDR1 SEHNR, CDR2 FQNEAQ (reference sequence). CDR3 in amino acids: CASSFLGKNTGELFF. CDR3 DNA: TGTGCCAGCAGCTTTTTAGGGAAGAACACCGGGGAGCTGTTTTTT.

The chain has TRBV4-1 and TRBJ1-2, with TRBD1 identical over 8 bases. CDR3 size: 15 residues. The germline V gene has CDR1 MGHRA and CDR2 YSYEKL. J was trimmed by 3 bases and V by 3 bases; bases with no gene match: 6. The CDR3 loop is CASSHLTGDYYGYTF. CDR3 coding DNA: TGCGCCAGCAGCCACCTGACAGGGGACTACTATGGCTACACCTTC.

This clonotype was seen a few times. The V call is TRBV20-1, the J call TRBJ2-2; D is unclear. The V gene lost 4 bases and the J gene lost 1 base, with 7 bases spanning the gap. The CDR3 extends over 13 amino acids. Germline V CDR1 and CDR2: DFQATT, SNEGSKA (reference sequence). The CDR3 sequence: CSANKGNTGELFF. The CDR3 DNA follows: TGCAGTGCTAATAAGGGGAACACCGGGGAGCTGTTTTTT.

The chain carries TRBV12-3 or TRBV12-4 and TRBJ2-3; possibly TRBD1 or TRBD2 for D (6 bases each). The CDR3 has 16 amino acids. V was trimmed by 6 bases and J by 3 bases, leaving 19 bases between them. CDR3 sequence: CASSRGIPRGTDTQYF. CDR3 bases: TGTGCCAGCAGCCGCGGGATCCCGAGGGGGACAGATACGCAGTATTTT.

This rearrangement joins TRBV5-1 to TRBJ1-2, with TRBD1 matching over 7 bases. The germline V gene has CDR1 SGHRS and CDR2 YFSETQ. The CDR3 loop spans 14 amino acids. After removal of 5 bases from V and 3 bases from J, the junction contained 7 bases not matched to a gene. CDR3 amino acids: CASSLITGDYGYTF. The CDR3 DNA reads TGCGCCAGCAGTCTAATAACAGGGGACTATGGCTACACCTTC.

The chain employs TRBV7-6 and TRBJ2-2; the D gene is possibly TRBD1 (6 bases). The CDR3 has 17 residues. Germline assignment: CDR1 SGHVS and CDR2 FNYEAQ. V dropped 5 bases and J dropped 1 base, with 17 bases sitting between them. CDR3 in amino acids: CASSLRSGQGNTGELFF. The CDR3, as DNA: TGTGCCAGCAGCCTCCGATCGGGACAAGGGAACACCGGGGAGCTGTTTTTT.

This clonotype was picked up many times. The V call is TRBV20-1, the J call TRBJ1-5; tentative D call: TRBD1 (6 bases). Per germline, CDR1 DFQATT and CDR2 SNEGSKA (reference sequence). The CDR3 consists of 11 residues. The V end was cut by 5 bases, the J end by 10 bases, with 12 bases between. CDR3 protein: CSASQGGPQHF. The CDR3 DNA is TGCAGTGCTTCACAGGGCGGCCCCCAGCATTTT.

This clonotype was seen a handful of times. J is TRBJ1-2 and V is TRBV7-9; the D is unclear. Germline V CDR1 and CDR2: SEHNR, FQNEAQ (reference sequence). The CDR3 runs 16 residues. V lost 2 bases to trimming and J lost 2 bases, with 15 bases between them. Here the CDR3 reads CASSLSPELANYGYTF. The CDR3 coding sequence is TGTGCCAGCAGCTTATCCCCAGAGTTGGCAAACTATGGCTACACCTTC.

In this sample, this clonotype turned up a few times. The chain recombines TRBV6-2 or TRBV6-3 with TRBJ1-5; D is possibly TRBD1 (5 bases). Between the trimmed V and J ends, which lost 5 bases and 5 bases, there was a span of 13 bases. In germline, CDR1 is MNHEY, CDR2 SVGEGT. The CDR3 contains 14 residues. The CDR3 reads CASSPAAGDQPQHF. The CDR3 region has the DNA TGTGCCAGCAGTCCAGCCGCGGGGGATCAGCCCCAGCATTTT.